This TCR beta chain originates from a study of identical twins. Study-level results: Out-of-frame TCR alpha sharing in monozygotic twins exceeded recombination model predictions.

This clonotype appeared many times. Its target is not known. With template switching, a universal primer site was added, and the cDNA carried unique molecular identifiers. TCRdb re-called the 5' RACE reads through MiXCR, storing one row per CDR3 protein. Altogether 600,000 to 700,000 distinct CDR3 sequences are present, 20% to 25% being singletons, with the ten largest covering about 4.5%. CDR1 and CDR2 from the germline V gene are LGHNA and YSLEER. The V gene end was trimmed by 0 bases and the J gene end by 0 bases; junction bases not matched to a gene: 0. The CDR3 spans 15 residues. These data were also filed under a second study, of T cells expressing NK-cell markers.

The TCR sequence derives from a woman aged 18-29 years in good health. Specimen: PBMCs. This chain joins TRBV4-3 and TRBJ1-1, with 8 nucleotides matching TRBD1. The CDR3 nucleotides are TGCGCCAGCAGCCAAGAGGGACAGGTGAACACTGAAGCTTTCTTT. This encodes CASSQEGQVNTEAFF.